The T cell receptor (beta chain) under discussion was sequenced for a study of vaccination effects on CD4 cells after COVID-19. Clones were read by immunoSEQ multiplex PCR, and TCRdb kept only the in-frame ones, dropping some. The table has some 22,000 clones, under 85% seen once. Turning to this clone: What it binds is unknown.

Trimming took 4 bases from V and 6 from J; bases not matched to a gene: 8. The CDR3 consists of 13 residues. Germline loops: CDR1 SQVTM, CDR2 ANQGSEA. Before sequencing, viral peptide pools were used by the ViraFEST assay to expand antigen-specific CD4+ T cells. Cells that had been cultured for roughly ten days were the source of isolated CD4+ T cells. Absence of prior SARS-CoV-2 infection characterized the vaccine recipients, who showed negative nucleocapsid antibodies. This chain joins TRBV29-1 and TRBJ2-7; TRBD2 matches 8 bases. The receptor was isolated from a human donor who received a COVID-19 vaccine. The sample was CD4+ T cells from PBMCs cultured with HCoV-NL63 spike peptides, taken before COVID-19 vaccination. Here the CDR3 reads CSVASSGSGEQYF. The CDR3 DNA reads as TGCAGCGTTGCATCGAGCGGGAGCGGCGAGCAGTACTTC.